The 5 T cell receptor beta chains below come from one sample, sequenced in a study of cytomegalovirus exposure and HLA in healthy donors (dated by TCRdb to between 2016 and 2019). Library construction relied on the immunoSEQ multiplex PCR assay. For the multiplex PCR, a mixture combining 60 forward primers for TCR Vbeta segments and 13 reverse primers for TCR Jbeta segments was used. TCRdb mirrors the immuneACCESS table, restricted to in-frame sequences. Some clones are absent from its copies; in checked studies, under half trace to an unresolved V gene, and the reason for the others is unknown. The sample table includes around 88,000 clones. 5.5% to 6.5% of the sample lies in the top ten. Sample: PBMCs. The receptor set was obtained from a girl under 18 in good health and CMV-seropositive.

V is TRBV5-6 and J is TRBJ1-2; 7 positions agree with TRBD1. This CDR3 has 15 amino acids. Trimming at V came to 2 bases and at J to 4 bases, leaving 8 bases not matched to a gene. Germline CDR1 is SGHDT and CDR2 is YYEEEE. CDR3 nucleotides: TGTGCCAGCAGCTTCCAGGGGGGCCCTAGCTATGGCTACACCTTC. Its translation is CASSFQGGPSYGYTF.

The chain couples TRBV6-1 to TRBJ2-7; a possible D gene is TRBD2 (5 bases). Germline V gives CDR1 MNHNS, CDR2 SASEGT. Trimming removed 1 base from V and 1 base from J, with 11 bases in between. CDR3 length equals 15 residues. The CDR3 nucleotides are TGTGCCAGCAGTGAAGGCCTACGGGGATCCTACGAGCAGTACGTC. Its protein is CASSEGLRGSYEQYV.

The V and J genes are TRBV7-2 and TRBJ1-1; weak D call: TRBD1 (5 bases). The V and J ends lost 0 bases and 1 base respectively, with 6 bases between them. CDR1 is SGHTA, CDR2 FQGNSA, per germline. The CDR3 is 14 amino acids. The CDR3 region is CASSLAGGNTEAFF. The CDR3 DNA is TGTGCCAGCAGCTTAGCGGGGGGGAACACTGAAGCTTTCTTT.

The chain recombines TRBV19 with TRBJ2-7; D ambiguous. Trimming cost V 2 bases and J 0 bases, with 5 bases left between them. CDR1 LNHDA and CDR2 SQIVND come from the germline V gene (reference sequence). The CDR3 runs 13 residues. The CDR3 region is CASSITSSYEQYF. The CDR3 bases are TGTGCCAGTAGTATAACCAGCTCCTACGAGCAGTACTTC.

The chain links TRBV6-1 to TRBJ2-3; 9 bases are a match to TRBD1. The CDR3 length is 15 residues. After removal of 10 bases from V and 4 bases from J, the junction contained 12 bases not matched to a gene. CDR1 and CDR2 (germline): MNHNS, SASEGT. CDR3 nucleotide sequence: TGTGCCACCAAAACCGGGACAGGGATTGCAGATACGCAGTATTTT. It codes for CATKTGTGIADTQYF.